This T cell receptor (beta chain) was identified in a study of cytotoxic CD8 clonotypes in ibrutinib-treated CLL. Libraries of TCR beta were made from 1.5 to 2 micrograms of genomic DNA that came from cryopreserved PBMCs. T cells were sequenced at a targeted depth of 1 in 200,000 to 1 in 1 million. Only in-frame clones appear in the TCRdb table, and some are missing; sequencing was by immunoSEQ multiplex PCR. This table holds about 21,000 clones, 74% found once. The receptor comes from a human donor with chronic lymphocytic leukemia. The input for sequencing was PBMCs, taken before ibrutinib treatment.

Written as DNA, the CDR3 is TGTGCCAGCTCACCCGGGGCCCTAGCGGGTTACGAGCAGTTCTTC. It translates to CASSPGALAGYEQFF. This chain uses TRBV18 with TRBJ2-1; 8 nucleotides line up with TRBD2. V trimming: 3 bases; J trimming: 10 bases; junction bases outside the gene matches: 11. The CDR3 is 15 amino acids. Germline loops: CDR1 KGHSH, CDR2 LQKENI.